This is a list of T cell receptor beta chains from one sample in a study of T cell clusters in autoimmune cytopenias. TCRdb reprocessed the multiplex PCR reads; each CDR3 protein has one entry and no DNA is given. The sample includes approximately 15,000 distinct CDR3 sequences. This sample also appeared in a second study, on T cell repertoires in aging, cancer and after chemotherapy.

Source material: peripheral blood. The receptors derive from a human donor in good health. Both conserved end residues are part of each CDR3. Size is omitted from some rows. Given values are once, few, many or a class for expanded clones.

abundance: -; j_gene: TRBJ2-3; v_gene: TRBV6-5; CDR3aa: CASSYSWDNTDTQYF
abundance: -; j_gene: TRBJ1-3; v_gene: TRBV19; CDR3aa: CASRNRGSGNTIYF
abundance: -; j_gene: TRBJ2-1; v_gene: TRBV5-4; CDR3aa: CASSWSGSNNEQFF
abundance: -; j_gene: TRBJ1-4; v_gene: TRBV7-2; CDR3aa: CASSRGGEKLFF
abundance: -; j_gene: TRBJ1-2; v_gene: TRBV27; CDR3aa: CASSLDRANYGYTF
abundance: -; j_gene: TRBJ2-3; v_gene: TRBV6-4; CDR3aa: CASSAGPSTDTQYF
abundance: medium-sized; j_gene: TRBJ1-2; v_gene: TRBV29-1; CDR3aa: CSVSLTGGNGYTF
abundance: -; j_gene: TRBJ1-4; v_gene: TRBV18; CDR3aa: CASSPLEDGEKLFF
abundance: -; j_gene: TRBJ2-5; v_gene: TRBV5-1; CDR3aa: CASSLAGEAQETQYF
abundance: -; j_gene: TRBJ2-1; v_gene: TRBV5-6; CDR3aa: CASSSMGTSGINEQFF
abundance: -; j_gene: TRBJ2-7; v_gene: TRBV10-3; CDR3aa: CAIRASGSSYEQYF
abundance: -; j_gene: TRBJ2-7; v_gene: TRBV6-6; CDR3aa: CASSYTPGSLYEQYF
abundance: -; j_gene: TRBJ2-1; v_gene: TRBV27; CDR3aa: CASRGSGASYNEQFF
abundance: -; j_gene: TRBJ1-4; v_gene: TRBV12-3/TRBV12-4; CDR3aa: CASRRMGKLFF
abundance: -; j_gene: TRBJ1-3; v_gene: TRBV12-3/TRBV12-4; CDR3aa: CASSWGTANTIYF
abundance: -; j_gene: TRBJ2-5; v_gene: TRBV13; CDR3aa: CASSGQLKETQYF
abundance: -; j_gene: TRBJ1-5; v_gene: TRBV19; CDR3aa: CASSYRQGPNQPQHF
abundance: -; j_gene: TRBJ1-2; v_gene: TRBV13; CDR3aa: CASSGAYGYTF
abundance: -; j_gene: TRBJ1-4; v_gene: TRBV5-8; CDR3aa: CASRNSGGLEKLFF
abundance: -; j_gene: TRBJ2-2; v_gene: TRBV19; CDR3aa: CASGSIGELFF
abundance: -; j_gene: TRBJ1-6; v_gene: TRBV27; CDR3aa: CASSRTGWRSPLHF
abundance: -; j_gene: TRBJ2-3; v_gene: TRBV5-4; CDR3aa: CASSLESFSSDTQYF
abundance: -; j_gene: TRBJ2-7; v_gene: TRBV6-2/TRBV6-3; CDR3aa: CASSYFGQGVGKFYEQYF
abundance: -; j_gene: TRBJ2-2; v_gene: TRBV7-9; CDR3aa: CASGRQGTGELFF
abundance: -; j_gene: TRBJ1-6; v_gene: TRBV6-5; CDR3aa: CATQTGANSPLHF
abundance: -; j_gene: TRBJ2-1; v_gene: TRBV6-2/TRBV6-3; CDR3aa: CASSYRGGIGFF
abundance: medium-sized; j_gene: TRBJ2-7; v_gene: TRBV29-1; CDR3aa: CSVGPGADYEQYF
abundance: -; j_gene: TRBJ2-1; v_gene: TRBV27; CDR3aa: CASSLGTSGSGEQFF